This T cell receptor (beta chain) appears in the sequencing data of a study of identical twins. This clonotype has a handful of counts. What it binds is unknown. Findings and caveats of the study: The authors noted that invariant MAIT and iNKT cells could partly confound zero-insertion analyses. Without tracking the same donors, conclusions rested on cross-sectional statistical analysis.

A universal primer site arose from template switching, and cDNA bore unique molecular identifiers. MiXCR, run by TCRdb on the 5' RACE reads, gives a single entry per CDR3 protein. The sample carries about 660,000 distinct CDR3 sequences, 8.6% recorded once. The same sample was also used in a study of yellow fever vaccine responses in identical twins.

The specimen was PBMCs. This sequence was found in a woman under 30 in good health.

CDR3 loop: CASSQEVAGDTQYF. For the CDR3, the DNA is TGCGCCAGCAGCCAAGAGGTAGCAGGAGATACGCAGTATTTT. The chain has TRBV4-3 and TRBJ2-3; D unresolved. Germline CDR1 reads LGHNA; CDR2 reads YSLEER. V lost 0 bases, J lost 5 bases, and 9 bases lay in between. The CDR3 spans 14 residues.